The 3 T cell receptor beta chains below were found in one sample sequenced in a study of T cell responses to AZD1222 COVID-19 vaccine. Clones were sequenced by immunoSEQ multiplex PCR, and TCRdb holds only the in-frame ones, with some missing. The profile shows roughly 130,000 clones, under 95% of them singletons. This sample comprised peripheral blood, obtained on day 0 of AZD1222 vaccination. The receptor set was obtained from an adult in good health.

This clone was recorded once. V usage is TRBV10-3 and J usage is TRBJ2-7, with 13 bases lining up with TRBD2. The CDR3 runs 13 residues. Trimming at V came to 10 bases and at J to 2 bases, leaving 2 bases not matched to a gene. Germline V lookup: CDR1 ENHRY, CDR2 SYGVKD. CDR3 in amino acids: CATGTSGTYEQYF. The CDR3 DNA sequence: TGTGCCACGGGGACTAGCGGGACCTACGAGCAGTACTTC.

This sequence joins TRBV5-1 and TRBJ2-5; D perhaps matches TRBD2 (6 bases). Trimming shortened V by 4 bases and J by 5 bases, and 18 bases separated the two germline ends. Germline assignment: CDR1 SGHRS and CDR2 YFSETQ. The CDR3 contains 15 residues. CDR3 DNA sequence: TGCGCCAGCAGCATGGCCGGGGAAAGCGGGGAGACCCAGTACTTC. It translates to CASSMAGESGETQYF.

The V call is TRBV28, the J call TRBJ2-1; D call uncertain. The V end lost 5 bases, the J end lost 0 bases, and 17 bases lay between the germline ends. Germline V gives CDR1 MDHEN, CDR2 SYDVKM. The CDR3 has 17 residues. The CDR3 loop is CASSRRSLSNSYNEQFF. Written as DNA, the CDR3 is TGTGCCAGCAGTCGCCGTTCTTTGTCTAACTCCTACAATGAGCAGTTCTTC.